One and the same sample provided the 27 T cell receptor beta chains below, sequenced in a study of early T cells in non-severe SARS-CoV-2 infection. TCRdb called the 5' RACE reads again in MiXCR, with one record for every CDR3 protein. The sample holds tens of thousands of distinct CDR3 sequences, around 10% seen once. The material was whole blood, obtained at baseline. These receptors all stem from an adult who was a healthcare worker with PCR-confirmed SARS-CoV-2 infection or an uninfected control (not recorded which).

The rearrangement links TRBV3-1 to TRBJ2-2, with 7 bases matching TRBD2. V shed 1 base and J 7 bases; nucleotides not matched to a gene: 3. Germline CDR1 reads LGHDT; CDR2 reads YNNKEL (reference sequence). The CDR3 has 14 amino acids. The CDR3 loop is CASSQAGLYGELFF. Here the CDR3 DNA reads TGTGCCAGCAGCCAAGCGGGACTATACGGGGAGCTGTTTTTT.

CDR3 in DNA: TGTGCCATCAGTGAGTCGATTGGTGGGGAAGTGGGCACGCAGTATTTT. It yields the protein CAISESIGGEVGTQYF. V usage is TRBV10-3 and J usage is TRBJ2-3, with D hard to call. CDR3 size: 16 residues. Trimming left V 0 bases short and J 9 bases short, with 19 bases between. Germline loops: CDR1 ENHRY, CDR2 SYGVKD.

This clonotype was counted ten times or more. The CDR3 loop is CASSLGQEEETQYF. The DNA of the CDR3 is TGTGCCAGCAGCTTGGGGCAGGAAGAAGAGACCCAGTACTTC. V and J are TRBV7-9 and TRBJ2-5; TRBD1 is a possible D gene (5 bases). The germline V and J ends were trimmed by 3 bases and 3 bases, with 11 bases remaining between them. Germline-derived CDR1 and CDR2 are SEHNR and FQNEAQ (reference sequence). The CDR3 sequence is 14 residues long.

The chain uses TRBV5-5 and TRBJ2-7; 9 nucleotides agree with TRBD1. Germline CDR1 is SGHKS and CDR2 is YYEKEE (reference sequence). The length of the CDR3 is 14 residues. J gave up 3 bases and V 4 bases, and 5 bases lay outside the gene matches. The CDR3 loop is CASSPRTGDYEQYF. The CDR3 nucleotides read TGTGCCAGCAGCCCCAGGACAGGGGACTACGAGCAGTACTTC.

This clonotype has a handful of counts. The chain has TRBV7-6 and TRBJ2-2, with TRBD1 matching 12 bases. CDR1 and CDR2 from the germline V gene are SGHVS and FNYEAQ. Trimming removed 5 bases from V and 5 bases from J; junction bases left unmatched: 9. This CDR3 region has 17 residues. The CDR3 DNA is TGTGCCAGCAGCGTACCGGGACAGGGGGCAGGTACCGGGGAGCTGTTTTTT. This translates into CASSVPGQGAGTGELFF. The complete variable domain, with remaining parts taken from reference TRBV7-6 and TRBJ2-2, reads GAGVSQSPRYKVTKRGQDVALRCDPISGHVSLYWYRQALGQGPEFLTYFNYEAQQDKSGLPNDRFSAERPEGSISTLTIQRTEQRDSAMYRCASSVPGQGAGTGELFFGEGSRLTVL.

This clonotype was observed many times. This sequence joins TRBV11-2 and TRBJ2-1; 7 nucleotides align to TRBD2. Trimming took 5 bases from V and 4 from J; bases not matched to a gene: 8. The CDR3 runs to 15 residues. Germline values: CDR1 SGHAT, CDR2 FQNNGV. The CDR3: CASSATSAIYNEQFF. CDR3 in DNA: TGTGCCAGCAGCGCAACTAGCGCTATTTACAATGAGCAGTTCTTC.

There are a few counts of this clonotype. This rearrangement joins TRBV5-6 to TRBJ2-3, with D perhaps TRBD1 or TRBD2 (5 bases each). Looked up from germline, CDR1 is SGHDT and CDR2 is YYEEEE. CDR3 length: 16 amino acids. Trimming left V 2 bases short and J 6 bases short, with 19 bases between. This CDR3 is CASSLPDRVAGDTQYF. The CDR3 nucleotides are TGTGCCAGCAGCTTACCCGACAGAGTCGCGGGCGATACGCAGTATTTT.

The table lists this clonotype with a few counts. The chain has TRBV6-6 and TRBJ1-2; no definite D call. In germline, CDR1 is MNHNY, CDR2 SVGAGI (reference sequence). V lost 0 bases and J lost 6, with 8 bases in between. CDR3 length equals 13 residues. Here the CDR3 DNA reads TGTGCCAGCAGTTACTCAGGGTTTGATGGCTACACCTTC. Translated, it gives CASSYSGFDGYTF.

This clonotype appeared many times. The rearrangement joins TRBV12-3 or TRBV12-4 to TRBJ2-5; perhaps TRBD2 as D (6 bases). Trimming took off 2 bases at V and 5 bases at J, with 15 bases between the two ends. The CDR3 runs 15 residues. The CDR3 region has the DNA TGTGCCAGCAGTTTATTAGCGGACCGGGGTGAGACCCAGTACTTC. Protein sequence: CASSLLADRGETQYF.

The rearrangement links TRBV11-2 to TRBJ2-6; D is perhaps TRBD2 (6 bases). V shed 2 bases and J shed 1 base, with 12 bases lying between them. There are 17 residues in the CDR3. Germline V gene data show CDR1 as SGHAT and CDR2 as FQNNGV. The CDR3 bases are TGTGCCAGCAGCTTAACATTGGAGGGATCTGGGGCCAACGTCCTGACTTTC. Protein product: CASSLTLEGSGANVLTF.

This clonotype was counted many times. The J gene is TRBJ2-5, the V gene TRBV12-3 or TRBV12-4; D may be TRBD2 (6 bases). CDR3 length equals 16 residues. The ends were cut back, 5 bases at V and 1 base at J, with 17 bases in the middle. The CDR3 here is CASSELGRGPQETQYF. The CDR3 nucleotides are TGTGCCAGCAGTGAGTTGGGGCGGGGACCCCAAGAGACCCAGTACTTC.

In its sample, this clonotype was seen a few times. The chain employs TRBV12-3 or TRBV12-4 and TRBJ2-2, with TRBD1 matching over 9 bases. The CDR3 sequence is 15 residues long. Trimming cost V 6 bases and J 6 bases; bases outside gene matches: 8. The CDR3 DNA sequence: TGTGCCAGCAGCATATCCCGGACAGGGGCCGGGGAGCTGTTTTTT. This sequence encodes CASSISRTGAGELFF.

This clonotype has a handful of counts. The chain is built from TRBV7-2 and TRBJ2-3; 9 bases align to TRBD2. CDR3 length: 16 residues. Per germline, CDR1 SGHTA and CDR2 FQGNSA. Trimming cost V 6 bases and J 0 bases; bases outside gene matches: 7. The CDR3 protein is CASRQASGASTDTQYF. The CDR3 coding sequence is TGTGCCAGCAGGCAAGCTAGCGGGGCTAGCACAGATACGCAGTATTTT.

This chain joins TRBV4-1 and TRBJ1-1; possibly TRBD1 for D (6 bases). The CDR3 runs 13 residues. Germline CDR1 is MGHRA and CDR2 is YSYEKL. The germline V and J ends were trimmed by 2 bases and 11 bases, with 15 bases remaining between them. The CDR3 region has the DNA TGCGCCAGCAGCCAAACACAGGGATGGTCGGCTTTCTTT. Translated, it gives CASSQTQGWSAFF.

The chain couples TRBV28 to TRBJ2-7, with a weak D call TRBD2 (5 bases). V was pared by 4 bases and J by 5 bases, with 27 bases between. Germline assignment: CDR1 MDHEN and CDR2 SYDVKM. The CDR3 is made up of 18 amino acids. The CDR3 reads CASSSNRDLAEISDEQYF. CDR3 DNA: TGTGCCAGCAGTTCTAACCGGGATCTTGCTGAAATATCCGACGAGCAGTACTTC.

The genes are TRBV20-1 and TRBJ1-4; TRBD1 matches 9 bases. Germline assignment: CDR1 DFQATT and CDR2 SNEGSKA (reference sequence). The V segment lost 6 bases and the J segment 5 bases; nucleotides outside the gene matches: 10. The CDR3 has 15 residues. The CDR3 nucleotides are TGCAGTGCGAGTCCCGGGACAGGGTCCAATGAAAAACTGTTTTTT. Protein: CSASPGTGSNEKLFF.

This clonotype was found many times. The V and J genes are TRBV7-8 and TRBJ1-1, with D possibly TRBD1 on 5 matching bases. Per the germline V gene, CDR1 is SGHVS and CDR2 is FQNEAQ. This CDR3 is 14 amino acids long. V dropped 2 bases and J dropped 7 bases, with 14 bases sitting between them. In nucleotides, the CDR3 is TGTGCCAGCAGCTTAAATGAACAGGCACTTGAAGCTTTCTTT. This gives the protein CASSLNEQALEAFF.

The sample holds a few counts of this clonotype. V and J are TRBV15 and TRBJ2-3; D possibly corresponds to TRBD2 (6 bases). Germline CDR1 is LNHNV and CDR2 is YYDKDF (reference sequence). This CDR3 has 15 amino acids. V was cut by 3 bases and J by 4 bases, with 14 bases left in between. The CDR3 DNA reads as TGTGCCACCAGCAGGTCCGGGGGAAGGGCAGATACGCAGTATTTT. This translates into CATSRSGGRADTQYF.

This clonotype was found a few times. This sequence joins TRBV19 and TRBJ2-2; D is unclear. The V end was cut by 0 bases, the J end by 6 bases, with 8 bases between. CDR3 size: 14 residues. Germline-derived CDR1 and CDR2 are LNHDA and SQIVND (reference sequence). CDR3 nucleotide sequence: TGTGCCAGTAGTATAGAAGGCCGCGCCGGGGAGCTGTTTTTT. Its protein product is CASSIEGRAGELFF.

The CDR3 loop reads CASTGRGLTEAFF. For the CDR3, the DNA is TGTGCCAGCACCGGGCGGGGGCTCACTGAAGCTTTCTTT. The V and J genes are TRBV5-4 and TRBJ1-1; a weak D match, TRBD1 (6 bases). The CDR3 spans 13 residues. From germline, CDR1 is SGHNT and CDR2 YYREEE (reference sequence). V lost 6 bases to trimming and J lost 4 bases, with 13 bases between them. The variable domain in full, with the rest retrieved from reference TRBV5-4 and TRBJ1-1, is ETGVTQSPTHLIKTRGQQVTLRCSSQSGHNTVSWYQQALGQGPQFIFQYYREEENGRGNFPPRFSGLQFPNYSSELNVNALELDDSALYLCASTGRGLTEAFFGQGTRLTVV.

This clonotype was seen a few times. The chain couples TRBV6-1 to TRBJ1-6, with D maybe TRBD1 (6 bases). With 5 bases removed from V and 9 bases from J, the gap between germline ends came to 20 bases. CDR3 size: 16 residues. Per germline, CDR1 MNHNS and CDR2 SASEGT. The CDR3 loop reads CASSLNGLGGSSPLHF. In DNA form, the CDR3 reads TGTGCCAGCAGTCTAAATGGGCTAGGGGGGAGTTCACCCCTCCACTTT.

This clonotype was seen repeatedly, ten times or more. This chain uses TRBV29-1 with TRBJ1-5; possibly TRBD1 for D (5 bases). Trimming pared 4 bases from V and 5 bases from J, leaving 12 bases between. CDR1 SQVTM and CDR2 ANQGSEA come from the germline V gene. This CDR3 region has 13 residues. CDR3 loop: CSVGSGSDQPQHF. The CDR3 nucleotides are TGCAGCGTTGGTTCAGGGTCGGATCAGCCCCAGCATTTT. Full variable domain (rest looked up from reference TRBV29-1 and TRBJ1-5): SAVISQKPSRDICQRGTSLTIQCQVDSQVTMMFWYRQQPGQSLTLIATANQGSEATYESGFVIDKFPISRPNLTFSTLTVSNMSPEDSSIYLCSVGSGSDQPQHFGDGTRLSIL.

The sample holds many counts of this clonotype. CDR3 coding DNA: TGCGCCAGCAGCTTGCAGGACACCGCGGGAGGCGGGCATACGCAGTATTTT. Translation: CASSLQDTAGGGHTQYF. The chain is built from TRBV5-1 and TRBJ2-3; 8 bases map to TRBD2. The CDR3 covers 17 residues. Trimming at V came to 1 base and at J to 7 bases, leaving 14 bases not matched to a gene. Germline CDR1 SGHRS, CDR2 YFSETQ. Full variable domain (missing parts from reference TRBV5-1 and TRBJ2-3): KAGVTQTPRYLIKTRGQQVTLSCSPISGHRSVSWYQQTPGQGLQFLFEYFSETQRNKGNFPGRFSGRQFSNSRSEMNVSTLELGDSALYLCASSLQDTAGGGHTQYFGPGTRLTVL.

V and J are TRBV5-1 and TRBJ2-7; 7 nucleotides align to TRBD1. This CDR3 has 14 residues. With V trimmed by 5 bases and J by 2 bases, 7 bases remained unmatched. Germline CDR1 is SGHRS and CDR2 is YFSETQ. The CDR3 nucleotides are TGCGCCAGCAGGAAGGGGGCGAGTCCCTACGAGCAGTACTTC. Encoded protein: CASRKGASPYEQYF.

The chain recombines TRBV24-1 with TRBJ2-1; possibly TRBD1 for D (6 bases). The V end was cut by 4 bases, the J end by 12 bases, with 12 bases between. Germline values: CDR1 KGHDR, CDR2 SFDVKD. CDR3 length: 12 residues. CDR3 sequence (DNA): TGTGCCACCAGTGACTCACAGGGAAGGCAGTTCTTC. It specifies CATSDSQGRQFF.

This clonotype was observed many times. The chain is built from TRBV6-2 or TRBV6-3 and TRBJ2-5; 10 positions match TRBD1. CDR1 and CDR2 from the germline V gene are MNHEY and SVGEGT. J lost 0 bases, V lost 5 bases, and 3 bases had no gene match. The CDR3 is made up of 15 amino acids. The DNA for the CDR3 is TGTGCCAGCAGTCCCGGGACAGGGGACCAAGAGACCCAGTACTTC. It translates to CASSPGTGDQETQYF.

This clonotype was recorded many times. This chain links TRBV20-1 with TRBJ2-1, with D perhaps matching TRBD2 (5 bases). The germline V gene has CDR1 DFQATT and CDR2 SNEGSKA (reference sequence). The CDR3 is 13 residues long. V shed 2 bases and J shed 6 bases, with 11 bases lying between them. The CDR3 sequence is CSARRGISNEQFF. The CDR3 coding sequence is TGCAGTGCTAGAAGAGGGATCTCCAATGAGCAGTTCTTC.